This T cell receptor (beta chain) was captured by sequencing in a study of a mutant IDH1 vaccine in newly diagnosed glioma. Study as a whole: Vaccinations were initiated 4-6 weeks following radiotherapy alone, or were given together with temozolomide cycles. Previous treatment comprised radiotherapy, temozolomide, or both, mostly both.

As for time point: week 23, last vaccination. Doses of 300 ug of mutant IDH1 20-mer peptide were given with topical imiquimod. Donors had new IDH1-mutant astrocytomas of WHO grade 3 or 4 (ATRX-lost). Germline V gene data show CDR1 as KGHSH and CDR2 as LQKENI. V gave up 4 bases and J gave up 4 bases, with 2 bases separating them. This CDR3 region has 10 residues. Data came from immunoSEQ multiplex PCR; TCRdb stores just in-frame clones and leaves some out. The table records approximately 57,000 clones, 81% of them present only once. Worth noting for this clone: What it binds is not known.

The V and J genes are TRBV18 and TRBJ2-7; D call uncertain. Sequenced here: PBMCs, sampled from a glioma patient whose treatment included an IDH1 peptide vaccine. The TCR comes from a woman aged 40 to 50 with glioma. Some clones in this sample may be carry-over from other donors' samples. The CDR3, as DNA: TGTGCCAGCTCACGTTACGAGCAGTACTTC. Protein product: CASSRYEQYF.